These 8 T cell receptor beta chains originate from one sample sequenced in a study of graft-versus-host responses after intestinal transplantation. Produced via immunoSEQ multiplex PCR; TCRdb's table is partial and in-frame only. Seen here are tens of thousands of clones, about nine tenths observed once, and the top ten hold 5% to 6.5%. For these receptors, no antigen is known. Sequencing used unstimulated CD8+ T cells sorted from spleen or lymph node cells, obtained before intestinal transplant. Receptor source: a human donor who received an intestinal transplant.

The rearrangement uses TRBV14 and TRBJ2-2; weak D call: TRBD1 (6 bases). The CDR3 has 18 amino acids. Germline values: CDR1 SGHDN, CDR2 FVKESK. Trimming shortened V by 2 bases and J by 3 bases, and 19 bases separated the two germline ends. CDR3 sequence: CASSQYTRDTEYTGELFF. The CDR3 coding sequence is TGTGCCAGCAGCCAATACACCCGGGACACGGAATACACCGGGGAGCTGTTTTTT. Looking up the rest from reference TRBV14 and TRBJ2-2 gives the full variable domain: EAGVTQFPSHSVIEKGQTVTLRCDPISGHDNLYWYRRVMGKEIKFLLHFVKESKQDESGMPNNRFLAERTGGTYSTLKVQPAELEDSGVYFCASSQYTRDTEYTGELFFGEGSRLTVL.

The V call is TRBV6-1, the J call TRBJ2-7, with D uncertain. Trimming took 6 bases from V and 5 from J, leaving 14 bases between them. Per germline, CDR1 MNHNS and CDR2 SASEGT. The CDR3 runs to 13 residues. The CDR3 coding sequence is TGTGCCAGCAGCGACTCCTACAGCGACGAGCAGTACTTC. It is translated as CASSDSYSDEQYF.

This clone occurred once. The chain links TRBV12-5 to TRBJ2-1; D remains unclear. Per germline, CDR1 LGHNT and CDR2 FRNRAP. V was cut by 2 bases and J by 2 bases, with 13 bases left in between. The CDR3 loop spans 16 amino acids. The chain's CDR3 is CASGLSPRLAYNEQFF. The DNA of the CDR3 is TGTGCTAGTGGTTTGTCCCCAAGACTGGCCTACAATGAGCAGTTCTTC.

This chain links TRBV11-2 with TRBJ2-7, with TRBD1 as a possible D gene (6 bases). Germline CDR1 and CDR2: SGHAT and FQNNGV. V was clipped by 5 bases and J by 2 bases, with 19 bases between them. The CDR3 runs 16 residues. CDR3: CASSTAYGTLAYEQYF. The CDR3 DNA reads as TGTGCCAGCAGCACCGCTTACGGGACACTCGCCTACGAGCAGTACTTC.

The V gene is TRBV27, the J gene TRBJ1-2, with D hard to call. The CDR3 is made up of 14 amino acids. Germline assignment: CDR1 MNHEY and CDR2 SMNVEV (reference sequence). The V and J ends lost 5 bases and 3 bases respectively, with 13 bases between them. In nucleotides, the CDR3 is TGTGCCAGCAGTCATACTGGGTCCCACTATGGCTACACCTTC. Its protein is CASSHTGSHYGYTF.

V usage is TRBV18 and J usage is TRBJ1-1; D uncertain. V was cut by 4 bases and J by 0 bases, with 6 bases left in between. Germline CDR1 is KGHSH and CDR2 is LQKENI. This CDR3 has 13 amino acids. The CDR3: CASSHPMNTEAFF. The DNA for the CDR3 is TGTGCCAGCTCACACCCAATGAACACTGAAGCTTTCTTT.

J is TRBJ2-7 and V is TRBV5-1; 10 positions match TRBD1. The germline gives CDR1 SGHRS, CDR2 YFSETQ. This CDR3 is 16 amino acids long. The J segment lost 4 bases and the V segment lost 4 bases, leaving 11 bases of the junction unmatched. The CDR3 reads CASSGNRDRGPYEQYF. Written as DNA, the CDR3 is TGCGCCAGCAGCGGAAACCGGGACAGGGGACCATACGAGCAGTACTTC.

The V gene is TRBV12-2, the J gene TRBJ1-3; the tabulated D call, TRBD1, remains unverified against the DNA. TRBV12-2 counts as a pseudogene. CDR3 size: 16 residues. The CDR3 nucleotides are TGTGCAAGTCGCAATCCGGGACAGGGGTACGGAAACACCATATATTTT. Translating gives CASRNPGQGYGNTIYF.